Detailed here is one T cell receptor beta chain. The CDR3 is 15 amino acids. Germline CDR1 is MNHEY and CDR2 is SVGAGI. V was clipped by 7 bases and J by 2 bases, with 12 bases between them. In the original processing: Estimated nucleated cell counts came from reference gene primer amplification. TCRdb keeps only in-frame clones here, not all; method: immunoSEQ multiplex PCR. That table furnishes V, J and clone size, whereas the DNA furnished D and trimming. The sample holds roughly 35,000 clones, just under 80% seen once. This record comes from a study of blood T cell repertoires in COVID-19. Study-level background: Sites across the United States, Italy and Spain contributed samples from acute and convalescent COVID-19. PBMCs, B-cell-depleted T cells, or T cells provided the cDNA or gDNA that made up the material.

This clonotype was sampled from a man older than 75 with acute or convalescent COVID-19. Material for sequencing was peripheral blood. The chain employs TRBV6-5 and TRBJ2-6, with D possibly TRBD2 on 7 matching bases. The CDR3: CASMGGRAGANVLTF. In nucleotides, the CDR3 is TGTGCCAGCATGGGGGGGCGAGCTGGGGCCAACGTCCTGACTTTC.